The 5 T cell receptor beta chains presented below share a single source sample, sequenced in a study of T cell clonotyping in hematopoietic cell transplantation. The time point denotes: recipient sample about 28 days before transplant, after cytoreduction. The method was immunoSEQ multiplex PCR; TCRdb's version includes in-frame clones alone and lacks a portion of them. In the table there are some 50,000 clones, about four fifths of which are singletons. The material was peripheral blood mononuclear cells, obtained before stem cell transplant. The source of these receptors is a man in his 60s with myelodysplastic syndrome. Some clones in this sample may be carry-over from other donors' samples.

J is TRBJ2-7 and V is TRBV19, with TRBD1 identical over 9 bases. The V gene end was trimmed by 5 bases and the J gene end by 2 bases; junction bases not matched to a gene: 4. From germline, CDR1 is LNHDA and CDR2 SQIVND (reference sequence). The CDR3 has 14 residues. CDR3 DNA: TGTGCCAGTAGTCCTTGGACAGGGGCCTACGAGCAGTACTTC. This codes for CASSPWTGAYEQYF.

The V call is TRBV13, the J call TRBJ2-2, with unresolved D. This CDR3 is 13 amino acids long. Deletions cut 5 bases from V and 5 bases from J, with 9 bases between. Germline assignment: CDR1 PRHDT and CDR2 FYEKMQ (reference sequence). The CDR3 bases are TGTGCCAGCAGCCGCCCTATAACCGGGGAGCTGTTTTTT. Encoded protein: CASSRPITGELFF.

The chain has TRBV4-1 and TRBJ1-6; 9 bases line up with TRBD1. Unmatched junction bases numbered 15, after V lost 3 bases and J lost 9 bases. This CDR3 has 18 amino acids. CDR1 is MGHRA, CDR2 YSYEKL, per germline. For the CDR3, the DNA is TGCGCCAGCAGCCACCCACCACAGGGGGCGCGCCTTAGTTCACCCCTCCACTTT. This gives the protein CASSHPPQGARLSSPLHF.

The chain joins TRBV28 to TRBJ2-5; D might be TRBD2 (5 bases). Germline CDR1 MDHEN, CDR2 SYDVKM. The CDR3 has 15 residues. The V gene lost 6 bases and the J gene lost 4 bases, with 18 bases spanning the gap. CDR3 nucleotide sequence: TGTGCCAGCAGCCCTAGCCGGGGATTCGGAGAGACCCAGTACTTC. Protein sequence: CASSPSRGFGETQYF.

The chain recombines TRBV29-1 with TRBJ2-3, with 7 bases lining up with TRBD1. Germline values: CDR1 SQVTM, CDR2 ANQGSEA. This CDR3 region has 13 residues. V was clipped by 6 bases and J by 4 bases; unmatched bases: 7. CDR3 sequence reads: CSVQGVYADTQYF. The CDR3 coding sequence is TGCAGCGTGCAGGGGGTTTATGCAGATACGCAGTATTTT.